The 30 T cell receptor beta chains listed next were all sequenced from one sample in a study of T cells of healthy individuals. TCRdb re-derived calls from the 5' RACE reads in MiXCR, one entry per CDR3 protein. Of about 96,000 distinct CDR3 sequences listed, roughly 18% are singletons. These receptors were taken from a human donor in good health.

The genes are TRBV6-5 and TRBJ1-1; TRBD1 aligns across 11 bases. Trimming removed 5 bases from V and 0 bases from J; junction bases left unmatched: 8. Germline values: CDR1 MNHEY, CDR2 SVGAGI. There are 17 residues in the CDR3. CDR3 DNA: TGTGCCAGCAGTGAATGGGGACAGGGGGGGATGAACACTGAAGCTTTCTTT. This codes for CASSEWGQGGMNTEAFF.

The rearrangement joins TRBV24-1 to TRBJ2-7, with D maybe TRBD1 (5 bases). V was shortened by 1 base and J by 2 bases, with 17 bases between the two germline ends. CDR3 size: 17 residues. Looked up from germline, CDR1 is KGHDR and CDR2 is SFDVKD. The CDR3 coding sequence is TGTGCCACCAGTGATTTTCGCTCAGGTGACAGAACCTACGAGCAGTACTTC. The encoded protein is CATSDFRSGDRTYEQYF.

This clonotype was detected a few times. V gene TRBV29-1 combines with J gene TRBJ1-5; D perhaps matches TRBD1 (6 bases). Trimming removed 5 bases at V and 3 bases at J, with 11 bases between. The CDR3 loop spans 13 amino acids. Per the germline V gene, CDR1 is SQVTM and CDR2 is ANQGSEA. Written as DNA, the CDR3 is TGCAGCGTTTCGGGGGCCCCCAATCAGCCCCAGCATTTT. It codes for CSVSGAPNQPQHF.

This clonotype was detected only once. The V and J genes are TRBV6-2 or TRBV6-3 and TRBJ2-1; the D gene is possibly TRBD1 (5 bases). The CDR3 is made up of 14 amino acids. Germline V CDR1 and CDR2: MNHEY, SVGEGT. The germline V and J ends were trimmed by 2 bases and 5 bases, with 10 bases remaining between them. The CDR3 loop is CASSYTLTDNEQFF. CDR3 coding DNA: TGTGCCAGCAGTTACACGTTGACAGACAATGAGCAGTTCTTC.

This chain joins TRBV6-2 or TRBV6-3 and TRBJ2-3; D not certain. The ends were cut back, 4 bases at V and 6 bases at J, with 5 bases in the middle. Germline CDR1 reads MNHEY; CDR2 reads SVGEGT. The CDR3 runs to 11 residues. The CDR3 loop is CASSWIDTQYF. In DNA form, the CDR3 reads TGTGCCAGCAGTTGGATCGATACGCAGTATTTT.

This clonotype was detected only a few times. V usage is TRBV28 and J usage is TRBJ1-1; 11 bases line up with TRBD1. The CDR3 sequence is 13 residues long. Per the germline V gene, CDR1 is MDHEN and CDR2 is SYDVKM. CDR3 region: CETLGDRGTEAFF. CDR3 coding DNA: TGTGAAACCCTCGGGGACAGGGGGACTGAAGCTTTCTTT.

This clonotype was counted many times. This chain uses TRBV5-1 with TRBJ2-2; tentatively, D is TRBD1 (5 bases). Trimming shortened V by 1 base and J by 0 bases, and 10 bases separated the two germline ends. The germline V gene has CDR1 SGHRS and CDR2 YFSETQ. The CDR3 is made up of 16 amino acids. CDR3 sequence: CASSLIQGTNTGELFF. As DNA, the CDR3 is TGCGCCAGCAGCTTGATCCAGGGAACGAACACCGGGGAGCTGTTTTTT. The full variable domain, rest sourced from reference TRBV5-1 and TRBJ2-2, is KAGVTQTPRYLIKTRGQQVTLSCSPISGHRSVSWYQQTPGQGLQFLFEYFSETQRNKGNFPGRFSGRQFSNSRSEMNVSTLELGDSALYLCASSLIQGTNTGELFFGEGSRLTVL.

This clonotype showed up just a few times. The chain recombines TRBV7-6 with TRBJ1-1, with D hard to call. Trimming removed 1 base at V and 2 bases at J, with 14 bases between. The germline gives CDR1 SGHVS, CDR2 FNYEAQ. The CDR3 extends over 16 amino acids. CDR3 bases: TGTGCCAGCAGCTTAGATGATGCGGAAGTAAACACTGAAGCTTTCTTT. This gives the protein CASSLDDAEVNTEAFF.

A remark on this clonotype: A read error may account for a junction end that differs from germline. The chain couples TRBV7-7 to TRBJ2-1; tentative D call: TRBD1 (5 bases). The germline V gene encodes CDR1 SSHAT and CDR2 FNYEAQ (reference sequence). The CDR3 is 15 residues long. CDR3 amino acids: CASSLVPGPHNEQFF. CDR3 sequence (DNA): TGTGCTAGCAGCTTAGTACCAGGGCCGCACAATGAGCAGTTCTTC.

The table lists this clonotype with many counts. V and J are TRBV6-2 or TRBV6-3 and TRBJ1-1, with unresolved D. Germline CDR1 reads MNHEY; CDR2 reads SVGEGT. The CDR3 totals 13 residues. V was pared by 6 bases and J by 0 bases, with 8 bases between. The CDR3 reads CASSRQMNTEAFF. CDR3 nucleotide sequence: TGTGCCAGCAGCCGGCAGATGAACACTGAAGCTTTCTTT.

In its sample, this clonotype was seen once. The chain employs TRBV20-1 and TRBJ2-5; 13 bases fit TRBD2. The V and J ends lost 3 bases and 0 bases, in that order; junction bases with no gene match: 10. The CDR3 length is 18 residues. CDR1 is DFQATT, CDR2 SNEGSKA, per germline (reference sequence). CDR3 residues: CSASVGLAGRKYQETQYF. The CDR3 DNA reads as TGCAGTGCTAGTGTGGGACTAGCGGGGCGAAAGTACCAAGAGACCCAGTACTTC.

The chain links TRBV20-1 to TRBJ1-5; TRBD1 might be the D (5 bases). This CDR3 comprises 13 residues. V gave up 3 bases and J gave up 2 bases, with 8 bases separating them. Germline lookup yields CDR1 DFQATT and CDR2 SNEGSKA (reference sequence). The CDR3 is CSAREGRNQPQHF. DNA for the CDR3: TGCAGTGCTAGGGAGGGGCGCAATCAGCCCCAGCATTTT.

In its sample, this clonotype was seen a few times. The chain combines TRBV7-3 with TRBJ2-3, with D perhaps TRBD2 (5 bases). The CDR3 contains 14 residues. Trimming pared 5 bases from V and 3 bases from J, leaving 12 bases between. Per the germline V gene, CDR1 is SGHTA and CDR2 is FQGTGA. The CDR3 DNA follows: TGTGCCAGCAGCCCCGTAGGAGGTACAGATACGCAGTATTTT. Encoded protein: CASSPVGGTDTQYF.

The chain employs TRBV5-1 and TRBJ2-1; TRBD2 agrees at 13 bases. The CDR3 has 16 residues. Looked up from germline, CDR1 is SGHRS and CDR2 is YFSETQ. V trimming: 4 bases; J trimming: 5 bases; junction bases outside the gene matches: 6. CDR3: CASSPTGTSGDNEQFF. In nucleotides, the CDR3 is TGCGCCAGCAGCCCTACCGGGACTAGCGGGGACAATGAGCAGTTCTTC. The full variable domain, completed using reference TRBV5-1 and TRBJ2-1, is KAGVTQTPRYLIKTRGQQVTLSCSPISGHRSVSWYQQTPGQGLQFLFEYFSETQRNKGNFPGRFSGRQFSNSRSEMNVSTLELGDSALYLCASSPTGTSGDNEQFFGPGTRLTVL.

The chain recombines TRBV7-6 with TRBJ2-7, with 11 positions matching TRBD1. The CDR3 length is 16 residues. Trimming took 1 base from V and 3 from J; bases not matched to a gene: 5. Germline CDR1 SGHVS, CDR2 FNYEAQ. CDR3 in DNA: TGTGCCAGCAGCTTAGTCCCCGGGACAGGGGGCTACGAGCAGTACTTC. Protein: CASSLVPGTGGYEQYF. Full variable domain (remainder filled in from reference TRBV7-6 and TRBJ2-7): GAGVSQSPRYKVTKRGQDVALRCDPISGHVSLYWYRQALGQGPEFLTYFNYEAQQDKSGLPNDRFSAERPEGSISTLTIQRTEQRDSAMYRCASSLVPGTGGYEQYFGPGTRLTVT.

This clonotype was seen repeatedly, ten times or more. The chain's CDR3 is CASSSTGNQPQHF. The CDR3 DNA sequence: TGTGCCAGCAGTTCCACAGGCAATCAGCCCCAGCATTTT. The chain couples TRBV27 to TRBJ1-5; no firm D call. Germline V gives CDR1 MNHEY, CDR2 SMNVEV (reference sequence). Trimming cost V 4 bases and J 2 bases, with 6 bases left between them. The CDR3 contains 13 residues.

Only a few counts were recorded for this clonotype. The rearrangement links TRBV28 to TRBJ1-5, with 11 bases fitting TRBD1. This CDR3 is built from 12 residues. The germline V gene has CDR1 MDHEN and CDR2 SYDVKM. The CDR3 DNA reads TGTGGGACAGGGGGCGGTTATCAGCCCCAGCATTTT. It translates to CGTGGGYQPQHF.

The J gene is TRBJ2-5, the V gene TRBV30; 7 nucleotides agree with TRBD1. The CDR3 extends over 14 amino acids. Germline V gives CDR1 GTSNPN, CDR2 SVGIG (reference sequence). J lost 5 bases, V lost 3 bases, and 9 bases had no gene match. The CDR3 region has the DNA TGTGCCTGGAGCGTATCAGGGGGTGGGGAGACCCAGTACTTC. This translates into CAWSVSGGGETQYF.

This clonotype appeared a few times. The chain joins TRBV6-5 to TRBJ1-3; the D is unclear. Trimming removed 4 bases from V and 0 bases from J, with 10 bases in between. The CDR3 totals 15 residues. CDR1 is MNHEY and CDR2 is SVGAGI in the germline V gene. The CDR3 DNA reads as TGTGCCAGCAGTTCATCGGCGAGCTCTGGAAACACCATATATTTT. Its protein is CASSSSASSGNTIYF.

The table lists this clonotype with many counts. The rearrangement uses TRBV20-1 and TRBJ2-6, with 7 bases lining up with TRBD2. The CDR3 is 17 amino acids. Germline V gene sequence: CDR1 DFQATT, CDR2 SNEGSKA (reference sequence). V dropped 5 bases and J dropped 4; count of bases not matched to a gene: 14. This CDR3 is CSAPTGGLPSGANVLTF. The CDR3 nucleotides are TGCAGTGCTCCCACGGGGGGTCTACCCTCCGGGGCCAACGTCCTGACTTTC.

The chain carries TRBV2 and TRBJ2-5, with TRBD1 matching over 9 bases. The ends lost 8 bases at V and 2 bases at J; junction bases unmatched: 6. CDR3 length: 14 residues. Germline values: CDR1 SNHLY, CDR2 FYNNEI. Here the CDR3 DNA reads TGTGCCAGCTCCGGGACAGGGATACAAGAGACCCAGTACTTC. Its translation: CASSGTGIQETQYF.

This rearrangement joins TRBV7-2 to TRBJ1-1; 7 nucleotides match TRBD1. After removal of 5 bases from V and 7 bases from J, the junction contained 7 bases not matched to a gene. This CDR3 has 13 amino acids. Germline V CDR1 and CDR2: SGHTA, FQGNSA. The CDR3 region has the DNA TGTGCCAGCAGCCAGGGGGGTCTTCGTGAAGCTTTCTTT. This codes for CASSQGGLREAFF.

This chain joins TRBV6-6 and TRBJ1-5, with a possible D match to TRBD1 (6 bases). The CDR3 is 18 amino acids. Germline V gene sequence: CDR1 MNHNY, CDR2 SVGAGI (reference sequence). V was clipped by 2 bases and J by 0 bases, with 17 bases between them. The DNA of the CDR3 is TGTGCCAGCAGTTACCCTCGGGGCAGGGGTTATAGCAATCAGCCCCAGCATTTT. As protein: CASSYPRGRGYSNQPQHF.

The rearrangement joins TRBV7-9 to TRBJ2-1; 7 nucleotides align to TRBD2. The V gene end was trimmed by 5 bases and the J gene end by 10 bases; junction bases not matched to a gene: 8. Germline V gene data show CDR1 as SEHNR and CDR2 as FQNEAQ (reference sequence). The CDR3 has 13 amino acids. CDR3 coding DNA: TGTGCCAGCAGCCCCTCGGGCGGGGGAGAGCAGTTCTTC. Its translation is CASSPSGGGEQFF.

In its sample, this clonotype was seen many times. The genes are TRBV6-1 and TRBJ1-5, with unresolved D. V was trimmed by 3 bases and J by 1 base, leaving 7 bases between them. Germline V gene data show CDR1 as MNHNS and CDR2 as SASEGT. The CDR3 length is 14 residues. CDR3 sequence reads: CASSEGGSNQPQHF. CDR3 sequence (DNA): TGTGCCAGCAGTGAGGGCGGAAGCAATCAGCCCCAGCATTTT.

The chain recombines TRBV4-2 with TRBJ2-7; 8 bases are shared with TRBD1. V shed 4 bases, J shed 0 bases, and the junction held 8 bases outside the gene matches. The germline CDR1 and CDR2 sequences are LGHNA and YNFKEQ. This CDR3 has 16 residues. The CDR3: CASSLSGTGVSYEQYF. The CDR3 bases are TGTGCCAGCAGCCTCTCTGGGACAGGAGTCTCCTACGAGCAGTACTTC.

This clonotype was counted ten times or more. The rearrangement joins TRBV28 to TRBJ1-5; 7 bases agree with TRBD1. J was trimmed by 6 bases and V by 3 bases; bases with no gene match: 8. The germline V gene has CDR1 MDHEN and CDR2 SYDVKM. CDR3 length: 15 residues. The CDR3 nucleotides are TGTGCCAGCAGTTTTCCGCAGGGGGTCCGTCAGCCCCAGCATTTT. This codes for CASSFPQGVRQPQHF.

This chain joins TRBV4-2 and TRBJ2-3; weak D call: TRBD2 (5 bases). The CDR3 totals 15 residues. CDR1 and CDR2 (germline): LGHNA, YNFKEQ. Trimming left V 1 base short and J 2 bases short, with 10 bases between. The CDR3 sequence is CASSQAVGDTDTQYF. The CDR3 bases are TGTGCCAGCAGCCAAGCTGTGGGAGACACAGATACGCAGTATTTT.

The chain uses TRBV7-9 and TRBJ2-1, with 11 bases identical to TRBD2. Germline-derived CDR1 and CDR2 are SEHNR and FQNEAQ (reference sequence). J gave up 7 bases and V 6 bases, and 8 bases lay outside the gene matches. There are 15 residues in the CDR3. The CDR3 DNA reads as TGTGCCAGCAGTATACTAGCGGGAGTGTGGAATGAGCAGTTCTTC. The encoded protein is CASSILAGVWNEQFF.

In its sample, this clonotype was seen a few times. The chain carries TRBV6-2 or TRBV6-3 and TRBJ2-2; D gene uncertain. This CDR3 comprises 14 residues. The germline CDR1 and CDR2 sequences are MNHEY and SVGEGT. Trimming shortened V by 0 bases and J by 1 base, and 3 bases separated the two germline ends. CDR3 region: CASSYSMNTGELFF. In DNA, the CDR3 is TGTGCCAGCAGTTACTCCATGAACACCGGGGAGCTGTTTTTT.